Listed below are T cell receptor beta chains from one sample, sequenced in a study of cytomegalovirus exposure and HLA in healthy donors. The data were produced by immunoSEQ multiplex PCR, yet TCRdb's version contains in-frame clones alone and is incomplete. The sample has fewer than 60,000 clones; roughly 77% are singletons. Input material: PBMCs. The receptors here all came from a woman in her thirties or forties in good health and CMV-seropositive. Both conserved end residues are part of each CDR3. A D gene is named only where the DNA matches it firmly. Clone size is shown for a subset of rows, as once, few, many or a class of expanded clone.

D gene	V gene	J gene	clone size	CDR3 protein	CDR3 DNA
.	TRBV6-5	TRBJ1-1	.	CASSGSRQANTEAFF	TGTGCCAGCAGTGGGTCCCGACAGGCCAACACTGAAGCTTTCTTT
.	TRBV30	TRBJ1-6	few	CAWRRADSPLHF	TGTGCCTGGAGGAGGGCAGATTCACCCCTCCACTTT
TRBD1	TRBV19	TRBJ1-4	.	CASSRQGESEKLFF	TGTGCCAGTAGCCGACAGGGGGAAAGTGAAAAACTGTTTTTT
.	TRBV4-1	TRBJ1-1	.	CASSNRALGTEAFF	TGCGCCAGCAGCAACAGGGCGCTGGGCACTGAAGCTTTCTTT
.	TRBV6-5	TRBJ1-1	.	CASSERENTEAFF	TGTGCCAGCAGTGAGCGCGAGAACACTGAAGCTTTCTTT
TRBD2	TRBV11-2	TRBJ2-1	once	CASSLTSGGTNEQFF	TGTGCCAGCAGCTTAACTAGCGGGGGGACCAATGAGCAGTTCTTC
.	TRBV5-4	TRBJ1-3	.	CASSFGQTGNTIYF	TGTGCCAGCAGCTTTGGACAGACTGGAAACACCATATATTTT
.	TRBV6-5	TRBJ1-1	.	CASSGLNTEAFF	TGTGCCAGCAGCGGGTTGAACACTGAAGCTTTCTTT
.	TRBV10-1	TRBJ1-2	.	CASSLSRSSGYTF	TGCGCCAGCAGCTTAAGTAGGAGTTCGGGCTACACCTTC
.	TRBV2	TRBJ1-5	.	CASSEEAGSNQPQHF	TGTGCCAGCAGTGAAGAGGCGGGTAGCAATCAGCCCCAGCATTTT
TRBD1	TRBV5-6	TRBJ1-2	once	CASSSGQGGYGYTF	TGTGCCAGCAGCTCCGGACAGGGCGGCTATGGCTACACCTTC
TRBD2	TRBV7-9	TRBJ2-5	few	CASSLGLAGSQETQYF	TGTGCCAGCAGCCTTGGACTAGCGGGGTCCCAAGAGACCCAGTACTTC
.	TRBV15	TRBJ1-2	.	CATSPTLNYGYTF	TGTGCCACCAGTCCGACACTTAACTATGGCTACACCTTC
TRBD1	TRBV6-1	TRBJ2-3	few	CASRRTGVDTQYF	TGTGCCAGCAGGAGAACAGGGGTAGATACGCAGTATTTT
.	TRBV5-1	TRBJ1-1	few	CASSLAGRGTEAFF	TGCGCCAGCAGCTTGGCAGGCCGGGGGACTGAAGCTTTCTTT
TRBD1	TRBV5-1	TRBJ1-4	.	CASKHTGGNEKLFF	TGCGCCAGCAAACACACAGGGGGCAATGAAAAACTGTTTTTT
TRBD1	TRBV13	TRBJ1-1	.	CASSPRQGVMNTEAFF	TGTGCCAGCAGCCCAAGACAGGGGGTGATGAACACTGAAGCTTTCTTT
.	TRBV6-5	TRBJ1-1	once	CASSPPTGNTEAFF	TGTGCCAGCAGCCCCCCGACAGGGAACACTGAAGCTTTCTTT
TRBD1	TRBV4-1	TRBJ1-1	.	CASSKGQGPITEAFF	TGCGCCAGCAGCAAGGGACAGGGACCGATCACTGAAGCTTTCTTT
TRBD2	TRBV10-3	TRBJ2-1	once	CAISDSSGGALFEQFF	TGTGCCATCAGTGACAGTAGCGGGGGGGCCCTGTTTGAGCAGTTCTTC
TRBD1	TRBV5-1	TRBJ2-5	few	CASSLRTGNQETQYF	TGCGCCAGCAGCCTAAGGACAGGGAACCAAGAGACCCAGTACTTC
TRBD1	TRBV5-4	TRBJ2-2	.	CASSPLDRVFGTGELFF	TGTGCCAGCAGCCCACTGGACAGGGTATTTGGCACCGGGGAGCTGTTTTTT
TRBD2	TRBV5-4	TRBJ2-3	.	CASSLRTGGPIQDTQYF	TGTGCCAGCAGCTTGAGGACGGGGGGGCCAATTCAAGATACGCAGTATTTT
.	TRBV18	TRBJ1-1	.	CASSAPTTRTEAFF	TGTGCCAGCTCCGCCCCGACCACCAGGACTGAAGCTTTCTTT
.	TRBV5-1	TRBJ2-2	.	CASSLEGLTGELFF	TGCGCCAGCAGCTTGGAGGGGTTGACCGGGGAGCTGTTTTTT
.	TRBV11-2	TRBJ1-6	.	CASSFQGGSSNSPLHF	TGTGCCAGCAGCTTCCAAGGGGGAAGTAGTAATTCACCCCTCCACTTT
TRBD1	TRBV6-6	TRBJ1-2	few	CASSPTGSAGYTF	TGTGCCAGCAGTCCGACAGGGTCTGCTGGCTACACCTTC
.	TRBV27	TRBJ2-3	few	CASSLSRVITDTQYF	TGTGCCAGCAGCCTTAGCAGGGTGATCACAGATACGCAGTATTTT
.	TRBV5-1	TRBJ2-5	.	CASKSQEAASAGTQYF	TGCGCCAGCAAGAGTCAGGAAGCAGCCTCAGCAGGAACCCAGTACTTC
.	TRBV5-4	TRBJ2-5	.	CASSPDQETQYF	TGTGCCAGCAGCCCGGACCAAGAGACCCAGTACTTC
TRBD2	TRBV7-8	TRBJ2-5	few	CASSLTSGLETQYF	TGTGCCAGCAGCCTTACTAGCGGGTTGGAGACCCAGTACTTC
TRBD2	TRBV4-1	TRBJ2-1	.	CASSQRILARNEQFF	TGCGCCAGCAGCCAAAGAATACTAGCGAGGAATGAGCAGTTCTTC
.	TRBV19	TRBJ2-3	.	CASSPQTGPSTDTQYF	TGTGCCAGTTCACCTCAGACAGGCCCATCCACAGATACGCAGTATTTT